One and the same sample provided the 16 T cell receptor beta chains below, sequenced in a study of T cells after yellow fever vaccination. TCRdb re-called the 5' RACE reads through MiXCR, storing one row per CDR3 protein. The repertoire has approximately 69,000 distinct CDR3 sequences, under 6.5% of them found once; the top ten carry around 2.1%. The sample was CD4+ T cells sorted from PBMCs, taken roughly 15 days after the first yellow fever vaccination. The receptors derive from a man aged 18 to 30 who received the YFV17D yellow fever vaccine.

This clonotype has ten or more counts. The chain couples TRBV7-2 to TRBJ2-3; D is undetermined. V was trimmed by 0 bases and J by 4 bases, leaving 5 bases between them. In germline, CDR1 is SGHTA, CDR2 FQGNSA. The CDR3 has 13 residues. CDR3 DNA sequence: TGTGCCAGCAGCTTAGCTCTCCCAGATACGCAGTATTTT. This sequence encodes CASSLALPDTQYF.

This clonotype came up a few times. The chain recombines TRBV5-6 with TRBJ2-3; possible D gene TRBD2, 6 bases. V was cut by 2 bases and J by 1 base, with 8 bases left in between. CDR1 and CDR2 from the germline V gene are SGHDT and YYEEEE. This CDR3 contains 14 residues. The DNA for the CDR3 is TGTGCCAGCAGCTTTCCGGGGGGCACAGATACGCAGTATTTT. Residues: CASSFPGGTDTQYF. Full variable domain (remainder filled in from reference TRBV5-6 and TRBJ2-3): DAGVTQSPTHLIKTRGQQVTLRCSPKSGHDTVSWYQQALGQGPQFIFQYYEEEERQRGNFPDRFSGHQFPNYSSELNVNALLLGDSALYLCASSFPGGTDTQYFGPGTRLTVL.

This clonotype was found many times. The chain combines TRBV20-1 with TRBJ2-7; 9 positions agree with TRBD1. Germline trimming cut 6 bases from V and 7 bases from J; bases unmatched to any gene: 7. Germline V gene sequence: CDR1 DFQATT, CDR2 SNEGSKA (reference sequence). CDR3 length: 12 residues. Here the CDR3 DNA reads TGCAGTGCCCGGACAGGGGATTATGAGCAGTACTTC. It translates to CSARTGDYEQYF.

In this sample, this clonotype turned up many times. The chain couples TRBV5-1 to TRBJ2-1, with unresolved D. V was cut by 2 bases and J by 3 bases, with 9 bases left in between. Germline V gives CDR1 SGHRS, CDR2 YFSETQ. This CDR3 is built from 14 residues. The CDR3 nucleotides are TGCGCCAGCAGCTTAGACTCCCACTACAATGAGCAGTTCTTC. Translated: CASSLDSHYNEQFF.

In its sample, this clonotype was seen many times. The chain uses TRBV28 and TRBJ1-1; no reliable D call. The V and J ends lost 3 bases and 0 bases respectively, with 11 bases between them. Germline V lookup: CDR1 MDHEN, CDR2 SYDVKM. The CDR3 totals 15 residues. Here the CDR3 reads CASSFSYTMNTEAFF. CDR3 in DNA: TGTGCCAGCAGTTTCTCATATACGATGAACACTGAAGCTTTCTTT.

V and J are TRBV5-4 and TRBJ2-1; tentatively, D is TRBD1 (5 bases). The CDR3 is made up of 11 amino acids. Germline CDR1 and CDR2: SGHNT and YYREEE (reference sequence). The germline V and J ends were trimmed by 7 bases and 5 bases, with 7 bases remaining between them. CDR3 nucleotide sequence: TGTGCCAGCGTCAGGGACAATGAGCAGTTCTTC. Encoded protein: CASVRDNEQFF.

This clonotype was seen ten or more times. The chain recombines TRBV5-5 with TRBJ1-2; the D gene is possibly TRBD1 (5 bases). Germline V gene sequence: CDR1 SGHKS, CDR2 YYEKEE (reference sequence). The V end lost 4 bases, the J end lost 2 bases, and 9 bases lay between the germline ends. This CDR3 has 13 residues. The CDR3, as DNA: TGTGCCAGCAGCCCGGACAAAAACTATGGCTACACCTTC. Residues: CASSPDKNYGYTF.

This clonotype was found many times. V and J are TRBV2 and TRBJ1-2; D not resolved. The germline CDR1 and CDR2 sequences are SNHLY and FYNNEI. This CDR3 region has 12 residues. The V end was cut by 6 bases, the J end by 8 bases, with 13 bases between. The DNA of the CDR3 is TGTGCCAGCAGCGTTGAGATGGGGGGCTACACCTTC. Translating gives CASSVEMGGYTF.

The sample holds many counts of this clonotype. The gene calls are TRBV5-1 and TRBJ2-2; no firm D call. V lost 3 bases and J lost 5, with 11 bases in between. Germline V CDR1 and CDR2: SGHRS, YFSETQ. The CDR3 extends over 14 amino acids. This CDR3 reads CASSYGAPTGELFF. The CDR3 region has the DNA TGCGCCAGCAGCTACGGAGCCCCGACCGGGGAGCTGTTTTTT.

This clonotype was seen ten or more times. The chain joins TRBV7-2 to TRBJ2-1, with D possibly TRBD1 on 5 matching bases. Trimming shortened V by 7 bases and J by 8 bases, and 18 bases separated the two germline ends. The CDR3 extends over 14 amino acids. Looked up from germline, CDR1 is SGHTA and CDR2 is FQGNSA. CDR3 bases: TGTGCCAGCAACCCTAGGTTGGGGCAGGATGAGCAGTTCTTC. Amino acids: CASNPRLGQDEQFF.

The table lists this clonotype with many counts. V and J are TRBV12-3 or TRBV12-4 and TRBJ2-5; 7 bases map to TRBD2. Germline trimming cut 6 bases from V and 4 bases from J; bases unmatched to any gene: 8. The CDR3 runs 14 residues. The CDR3 reads CASSPMSGAETQYF. CDR3 nucleotide sequence: TGTGCCAGCAGCCCCATGAGCGGGGCAGAGACCCAGTACTTC.

In this sample, this clonotype turned up many times. The chain couples TRBV7-2 to TRBJ2-1; 8 bases are a match to TRBD2. This CDR3 contains 16 residues. The germline V gene encodes CDR1 SGHTA and CDR2 FQGNSA. The V segment lost 5 bases and the J segment 3 bases; nucleotides outside the gene matches: 9. This CDR3 is CASSHGTSLFYNEQFF. CDR3 in DNA: TGTGCCAGCAGCCACGGGACTAGTCTTTTCTACAATGAGCAGTTCTTC. Full variable domain (remainder filled in from reference TRBV7-2 and TRBJ2-1): GAGVSQSPSNKVTEKGKDVELRCDPISGHTALYWYRQSLGQGLEFLIYFQGNSAPDKSGLPSDRFSAERTGGSVSTLTIQRTQQEDSAVYLCASSHGTSLFYNEQFFGPGTRLTVL.

This clonotype was recorded at least ten times. This chain links TRBV10-3 with TRBJ1-4, with TRBD1 matching 8 bases. The germline gives CDR1 ENHRY, CDR2 SYGVKD. The CDR3 totals 13 residues. After removal of 9 bases from V and 5 bases from J, the junction contained 5 bases not matched to a gene. CDR3 sequence (DNA): TGTGCCATAGGACAGGGCACAAATGAAAAACTGTTTTTT. Translating it yields CAIGQGTNEKLFF.

There are many counts of this clonotype. The rearrangement links TRBV5-4 to TRBJ2-7, with 7 nucleotides matching TRBD1. V dropped 4 bases and J dropped 7; count of bases not matched to a gene: 11. CDR3 length: 14 amino acids. Germline lookup yields CDR1 SGHNT and CDR2 YYREEE (reference sequence). The DNA of the CDR3 is TGTGCCAGCAGCCGTAGACAGGGATTAAGTGAGCAGTACTTC. This translates into CASSRRQGLSEQYF.

About this clonotype itself: A read error is possible here, since a much larger clone lies one base away. The gene calls are TRBV4-3 and TRBJ1-6, with D hard to call. This CDR3 spans 15 amino acids. CDR1 LGHNA and CDR2 YSLEER come from the germline V gene. CDR3 nucleotide sequence: TGCGCCAGCAGGGCATCGAGCTCCTATAATTCACACCTCCACTTT. This translates into CASRASSSYNSHLHF.

As concerns this clonotype: Given a much more abundant clone one base away, this may be a read error. The V call is TRBV7-3, the J call TRBJ2-5; 10 bases line up with TRBD1. V shed 5 bases and J 10 bases; nucleotides not matched to a gene: 7. Germline V gene lookup returns CDR1 SGHTA and CDR2 FQGTGA. The CDR3 loop spans 13 amino acids. The CDR3 protein is CASSRGQGGNQYF. The CDR3 region has the DNA TGTGCCAGCAGCCGCGGACAGGGGGGGAACCAGTACTTC.